This TCR beta chain derives from a study of blood T cell dynamics during melanoma immunotherapy. Study-wide findings and caveats: At W3, later disease-control patients showed bifurcated PBMC repertoire changes, unlike progressors.

Germline V gives CDR1 MDHEN, CDR2 SYDVKM. The CDR3 totals 12 residues. With V trimmed by 7 bases and J by 7 bases, 3 bases remained unmatched. Note on this clone: Its antigen remains unknown.

Clones were sequenced by immunoSEQ multiplex PCR, and TCRdb holds only the in-frame ones, with some missing. The top ten hold 16% of the sample, which has thousands of clones, around 81% seen once. Time point in this sample: pre-treatment baseline. Sampling occurred pretreatment (T0) and at week 3 (W3), after cycle one of checkpoint blockade. At 12 weeks after first infusion, RECIST 1.1 defined response for most patients. The sequences come from blood, collected from a patient treated with checkpoint blockade. This TCR was recovered from a human donor with melanoma. The gene calls are TRBV28 and TRBJ1-4; TRBD1 agrees at 7 bases. The CDR3 is CASIRGLEKLFF. For the CDR3, the DNA is TGTGCCAGCATTAGGGGGCTTGAAAAACTGTTTTTT.